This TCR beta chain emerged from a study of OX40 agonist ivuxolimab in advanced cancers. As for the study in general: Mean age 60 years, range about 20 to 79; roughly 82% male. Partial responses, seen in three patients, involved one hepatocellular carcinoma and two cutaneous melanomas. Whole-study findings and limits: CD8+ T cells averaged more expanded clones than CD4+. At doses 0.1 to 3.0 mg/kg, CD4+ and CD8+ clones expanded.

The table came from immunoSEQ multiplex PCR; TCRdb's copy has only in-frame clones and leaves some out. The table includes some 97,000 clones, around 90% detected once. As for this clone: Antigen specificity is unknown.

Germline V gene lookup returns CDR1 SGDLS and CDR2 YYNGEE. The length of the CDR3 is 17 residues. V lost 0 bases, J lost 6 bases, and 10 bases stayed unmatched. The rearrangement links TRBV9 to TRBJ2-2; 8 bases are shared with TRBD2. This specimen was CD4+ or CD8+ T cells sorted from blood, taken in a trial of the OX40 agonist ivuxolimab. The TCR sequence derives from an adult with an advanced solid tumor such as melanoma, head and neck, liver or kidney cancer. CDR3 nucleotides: TGTGCCAGCAGCGTAGGTCGAGCGGGAGAGATTTCCGGGGAGCTGTTTTTT. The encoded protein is CASSVGRAGEISGELFF.